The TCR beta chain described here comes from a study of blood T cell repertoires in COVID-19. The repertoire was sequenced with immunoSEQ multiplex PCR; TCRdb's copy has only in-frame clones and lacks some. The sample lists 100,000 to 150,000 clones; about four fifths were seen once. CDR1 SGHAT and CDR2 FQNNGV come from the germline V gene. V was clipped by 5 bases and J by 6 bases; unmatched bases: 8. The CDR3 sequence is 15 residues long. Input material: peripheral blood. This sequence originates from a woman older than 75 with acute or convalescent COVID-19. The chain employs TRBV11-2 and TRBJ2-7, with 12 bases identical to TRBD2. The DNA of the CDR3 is TGTGCCAGCAGCGGGCGACTAGCGGGAGTTGGCGAGCAGTACTTC. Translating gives CASSGRLAGVGEQYF.